The 10 T cell receptor beta chains listed next were all sequenced from one sample in a study of T cells in localized non-small cell lung cancer (dated by TCRdb to the early 2020s). Library preparation was by the immunoSEQ multiplex PCR assay. TCRdb took this table from immuneACCESS and kept in-frame rearrangements with V and J called. Such tables lack part of the clones; where checked against another copy, unresolved V genes explain under half of the gap, and the rest is unexplained. The sample data list around 90,000 clones, and around 82% of these were observed just once. About 19% of the sample comes from the top ten. The sequenced sample was PBMCs, obtained before any cancer treatment. The receptors shown here come from a man aged 35-69 years with stage II squamous cell lung carcinoma.

The V call is TRBV9, the J call TRBJ1-2; the D is unclear. The V and J ends lost 4 bases and 1 base respectively, with 11 bases between them. CDR3 length equals 14 residues. In germline, CDR1 is SGDLS, CDR2 YYNGEE. Written as DNA, the CDR3 is TGTGCCAGCAGCCCTCGCCGTAATAACTATGGCTACACCTTC. Protein sequence: CASSPRRNNYGYTF. Full variable domain (missing parts from reference TRBV9 and TRBJ1-2): DSGVTQTPKHLITATGQRVTLRCSPRSGDLSVYWYQQSLDQGLQFLIQYYNGEERAKGNILERFSAQQFPDLHSELNLSSLELGDSALYFCASSPRRNNYGYTFGSGTRLTVV.

V gene TRBV10-3 combines with J gene TRBJ2-7; weak D call: TRBD1 (5 bases). The CDR3 sequence is 14 residues long. The germline gives CDR1 ENHRY, CDR2 SYGVKD. V dropped 3 bases and J dropped 2 bases, with 11 bases sitting between them. The CDR3 loop is CAISEKQVAYEQYF. As DNA, the CDR3 is TGTGCCATCAGTGAAAAACAGGTAGCCTACGAGCAGTACTTC.

The chain employs TRBV4-1 and TRBJ1-1, with no clear D. Trimming cost V 0 bases and J 5 bases, with 7 bases left between them. The CDR3 runs 13 residues. Germline CDR1 is MGHRA and CDR2 is YSYEKL. CDR3 sequence: CASSQDGWTEAFF. CDR3 DNA: TGCGCCAGCAGCCAAGACGGGTGGACTGAAGCTTTCTTT.

The chain has TRBV7-9 and TRBJ2-6; possibly TRBD1 for D (5 bases). Germline values: CDR1 SEHNR, CDR2 FQNEAQ (reference sequence). The CDR3 length is 18 residues. Trimming took off 5 bases at V and 4 bases at J, with 21 bases between the two ends. CDR3 in amino acids: CASSVRAIYGGGANVLTF. CDR3 sequence (DNA): TGTGCCAGCAGCGTCAGGGCCATCTATGGCGGCGGGGCCAACGTCCTGACTTTC.

The chain uses TRBV4-2 and TRBJ2-5; a possible D gene is TRBD1 (6 bases). Germline-derived CDR1 and CDR2 are LGHNA and YNFKEQ. CDR3 length: 17 amino acids. Trimming left V 5 bases short and J 1 base short, with 20 bases between. The CDR3 spells CASSSDPIPDSQETQYF. The CDR3 DNA reads TGTGCCAGCAGCTCAGATCCTATACCGGACAGCCAAGAGACCCAGTACTTC.

V and J are TRBV28 and TRBJ2-2, with D hard to call. Germline lookup yields CDR1 MDHEN and CDR2 SYDVKM. This CDR3 is 15 amino acids long. V was trimmed by 7 bases and J by 2 bases, leaving 14 bases between them. In DNA, the CDR3 is TGTGCCAGCAACTACCCTGAACCAAACACCGGGGAGCTGTTTTTT. Encoded protein: CASNYPEPNTGELFF.

Points on this clone: A much larger clone is a single base away; this may be a read error. The identical CDR3 is also encoded by other nucleotide sequences in the sample. The genes are TRBV2 and TRBJ1-1; no clear D. The CDR3 loop spans 13 amino acids. V shed 3 bases and J shed 7 bases, with 12 bases lying between them. Germline V gene lookup returns CDR1 SNHLY and CDR2 FYNNEI. CDR3: CASSEWERGEAFF. The CDR3 region has the DNA TGTGCCAGCAGTGAGTGGGAACGCGGTGAAGCTTTCTTT.

The J gene is TRBJ2-3, the V gene TRBV7-8; TRBD2 aligns across 13 bases. CDR3 length equals 16 residues. Germline V gene data show CDR1 as SGHVS and CDR2 as FQNEAQ. The J segment lost 1 base and the V segment lost 5 bases, leaving 3 bases of the junction unmatched. The CDR3 DNA is TGTGCCAGCAGCCCACTAGCGGGGGGGGGCACAGATACGCAGTATTTT. Protein product: CASSPLAGGGTDTQYF.

J is TRBJ2-3 and V is TRBV9; 8 bases align to TRBD2. Germline assignment: CDR1 SGDLS and CDR2 YYNGEE. The CDR3 length is 17 residues. The trim removed 0 bases at V and 4 bases at J, leaving 10 bases unmatched. The CDR3 DNA reads TGTGCCAGCAGCGTAGATCCGAGAGCGGGAGTCTCAGATACGCAGTATTTT. Its translation is CASSVDPRAGVSDTQYF.

This clone was seen many times. This rearrangement joins TRBV7-9 to TRBJ2-1, with D hard to call. The CDR3 length is 11 residues. V was pared by 6 bases and J by 4 bases, with 4 bases between. CDR1 and CDR2 from the germline V gene are SEHNR and FQNEAQ (reference sequence). The CDR3 protein is CASRTYNEQFF. The CDR3 region has the DNA TGTGCCAGCAGGACGTACAATGAGCAGTTCTTC.